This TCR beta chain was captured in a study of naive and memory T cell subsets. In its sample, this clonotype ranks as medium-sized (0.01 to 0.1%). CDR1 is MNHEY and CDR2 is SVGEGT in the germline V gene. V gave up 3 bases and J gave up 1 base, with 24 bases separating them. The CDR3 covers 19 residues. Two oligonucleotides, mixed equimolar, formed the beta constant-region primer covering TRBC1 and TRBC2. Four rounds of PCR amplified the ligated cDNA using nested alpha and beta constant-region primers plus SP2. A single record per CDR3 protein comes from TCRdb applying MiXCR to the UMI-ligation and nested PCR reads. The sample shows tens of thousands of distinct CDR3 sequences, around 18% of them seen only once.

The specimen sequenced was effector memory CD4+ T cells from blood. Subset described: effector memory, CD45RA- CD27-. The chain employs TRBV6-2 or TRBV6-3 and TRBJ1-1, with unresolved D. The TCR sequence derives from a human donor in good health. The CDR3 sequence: CASSYYRSRSKGQNTEAFF. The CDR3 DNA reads TGTGCCAGCAGTTATTATAGGAGTAGGTCCAAGGGCCAGAACACTGAAGCTTTCTTT.